This T cell receptor (beta chain) was sequenced during a study of blood T cell repertoires in COVID-19. Overall study: The study drew acute and convalescent COVID-19 samples from the United States, Italy and Spain. The cDNA or gDNA used as material had been derived from T cells, B-cell-depleted T cells, or PBMCs.

Germline V CDR1 and CDR2: LNHDA, SQIVND (reference sequence). Trimming took off 3 bases at V and 6 bases at J, with 9 bases between the two ends. CDR3 size: 13 residues. In the source study's methods: Scientists estimated how many nucleated cells there were by amplifying reference gene primers. TCRdb keeps only in-frame clones here, not all; method: immunoSEQ multiplex PCR. V, J and clone size are taken as reported in that table, and D and trimming were inferred from the DNA itself. The table records roughly 80,000 clones, about 85% of them present only once. The receptor was derived from a human donor in a cohort sampled during active COVID-19. The chain uses TRBV19 and TRBJ1-3, with no clear D. Input material: peripheral blood. The DNA of the CDR3 is TGTGCCAGTAGTATCCCCGGAGCAAACACCATATATTTT. Encoded protein: CASSIPGANTIYF.